The sequence of this T cell receptor beta chain was determined in a study of T cells in Graves' hyperthyroidism and ophthalmopathy. RNA transcripts served as the template for amplifying TCR beta CDR3 regions. Carried out on the TCR CDR3, a first-round RT-PCR used the HTBI primer set. TCRdb reprocessed the multiplex PCR reads via MiXCR and lists one record per CDR3 protein. The sample yields under 800,000 distinct CDR3 sequences, about 15% seen once. Graves' hyperthyroidism was deemed stable given no ophthalmopathy progression within 18 months. This CDR3 has 15 residues. Trimming at V came to 10 bases and at J to 6 bases, leaving 13 bases not matched to a gene. CDR1 SGHTA and CDR2 FQGNSA come from the germline V gene.

The sequence came from a woman aged 18-29 years with Graves' hyperthyroidism. This rearrangement joins TRBV7-2 to TRBJ2-2; 8 nucleotides align to TRBD2. Material for sequencing was blood. CDR3 DNA: TGTGCCAAACCGAGTTCGGGGGGGGGTCCCGGGGAGCTGTTTTTT. This gives the protein CAKPSSGGGPGELFF.